These T cell receptor beta chains were read from a single sample in a study of cytomegalovirus exposure and HLA in healthy donors. Measured with immunoSEQ multiplex PCR; TCRdb has only the in-frame clones, and not every one. Of around 150,000 clones in the sample, roughly 76% were seen once. Sequencing input: PBMCs. These receptors all come from a human donor in good health. Each CDR3 is given with its conserved first and last residue. A D gene is named only where the DNA matches it firmly. Size is omitted from some rows. Given values are once, few, many or a class for expanded clones.

D gene	clone size	V gene	J gene	CDR3 protein	CDR3 DNA
NA	NA	TRBV19	TRBJ1-5	CASSQVLNWPQHF	TGTGCCAGTAGTCAGGTCCTAAACTGGCCCCAGCATTTT
NA	NA	TRBV11-3	TRBJ2-7	CASSLANYEQYF	TGTGCCAGCAGCTTGGCCAACTACGAGCAGTACTTC
TRBD1	few	TRBV19	TRBJ2-5	CASSLGQGAPETQYF	TGTGCCAGTAGCCTAGGACAGGGGGCGCCGGAGACCCAGTACTTC
NA	NA	TRBV6-5	TRBJ2-7	CASSYSGASEQYF	TGTGCCAGCAGTTACTCGGGGGCTAGCGAGCAGTACTTC
TRBD2	few	TRBV14	TRBJ2-3	CASSQVSGVADTQYF	TGTGCCAGCAGCCAAGTGAGCGGGGTGGCAGATACGCAGTATTTT
TRBD2	NA	TRBV6-5	TRBJ2-5	CASSWTSGRASETQYF	TGTGCCAGCAGTTGGACTAGCGGGAGGGCCTCAGAGACCCAGTACTTC
NA	NA	TRBV9	TRBJ2-7	CASSGRENSYEQYF	TGTGCCAGCAGCGGGAGGGAAAACTCCTACGAGCAGTACTTC
TRBD1	NA	TRBV5-1	TRBJ1-4	CASSTGQGREKLFF	TGCGCCAGCAGCACCGGACAGGGGAGAGAAAAACTGTTTTTT
TRBD1	NA	TRBV10-3	TRBJ1-5	CAISATGQGVGQPQHF	TGTGCCATCAGTGCCACGGGACAGGGTGTCGGTCAGCCCCAGCATTTT
NA	NA	TRBV6-4	TRBJ2-6	CASSDSRGSGANVLTF	TGTGCCAGCAGTGACTCACGAGGCTCTGGGGCCAACGTCCTGACTTTC
NA	NA	TRBV10-3	TRBJ1-3	CASWSSGNTIYF	TGTGCCTCCTGGAGTTCTGGAAACACCATATATTTT
TRBD1	NA	TRBV10-3	TRBJ2-7	CAISGPGQGTYEQYF	TGTGCCATCAGTGGCCCGGGACAGGGAACGTACGAGCAGTACTTC
NA	once	TRBV5-4	TRBJ2-7	CASSSGGQYEQYF	TGTGCCAGCAGCTCAGGTGGACAGTACGAGCAGTACTTC
NA	few	TRBV9	TRBJ1-5	CASSVGGLGNQPQHF	TGTGCCAGCAGCGTAGGCGGCCTCGGCAATCAGCCCCAGCATTTT
TRBD1	NA	TRBV5-1	TRBJ1-2	CATRGQGSYGYTF	TGCGCCACCAGGGGGCAGGGCAGCTATGGCTACACCTTC
NA	NA	TRBV2	TRBJ2-7	CASTRLLNEQYF	TGTGCCAGCACTAGGCTCCTAAACGAGCAGTACTTC
TRBD1	NA	TRBV5-5	TRBJ1-6	CASSRGTASSYNSPLHF	TGTGCCAGCAGTCGCGGGACAGCCAGCTCCTATAATTCACCCCTCCACTTT
NA	NA	TRBV4-1	TRBJ1-1	CASSQGLDTEAFF	TGCGCCAGCAGCCAAGGTCTTGACACTGAAGCTTTCTTT
TRBD1	NA	TRBV6-6	TRBJ1-3	CASRKDRDPPGNTIYF	TGTGCCAGCAGAAAGGACAGGGATCCCCCTGGAAACACCATATATTTT
NA	few	TRBV5-1	TRBJ1-1	CASNTGRGNTEAFF	TGCGCCAGCAACACCGGGCGGGGGAACACTGAAGCTTTCTTT
NA	NA	TRBV4-1	TRBJ2-5	CASSQERGPQETQYF	TGCGCCAGCAGCCAAGAGCGTGGGCCCCAAGAGACCCAGTACTTC
NA	NA	TRBV7-9	TRBJ1-1	CASSLATGQNTEAFF	TGTGCCAGCAGCTTAGCCACGGGACAGAACACTGAAGCTTTCTTT
NA	NA	TRBV4-2	TRBJ2-2	CASSQEELTLNTGELFF	TGTGCCAGCAGCCAAGAGGAACTGACTTTGAACACCGGGGAGTTGTTTTTT
NA	NA	TRBV6-1	TRBJ2-5	CASSDQQETQYF	TGTGCCAGCAGTGACCAACAAGAGACCCAGTACTTC
NA	NA	TRBV10-1	TRBJ2-5	CARPRGIDKETQYF	TGCGCCCGCCCGCGGGGCATAGACAAAGAGACCCAGTACTTC
TRBD1	NA	TRBV30	TRBJ2-1	CAWSTGGAHNEQFF	TGTGCCTGGTCGACAGGGGGCGCCCACAATGAGCAGTTCTTC
NA	NA	TRBV25-1	TRBJ1-1	CASSRPGVMNTEAFF	TGTGCCAGCAGTCGGCCAGGCGTCATGAACACTGAAGCTTTCTTT
NA	once	TRBV9	TRBJ2-3	CASSYRDVADTQYF	TGTGCCAGCAGCTACCGAGATGTGGCAGATACGCAGTATTTT
NA	NA	TRBV28	TRBJ2-1	CAIAGPRDNEQFF	TGTGCCATCGCGGGGCCTAGGGACAATGAGCAGTTCTTC
TRBD1	few	TRBV15	TRBJ1-2	CATSRGQGLYGYTF	TGTGCCACCAGCAGGGGACAGGGGCTCTATGGCTACACCTTC
NA	NA	TRBV15	TRBJ1-2	CATSTYGTRNGGYTF	TGTGCCACCAGCACCTACGGGACAAGAAATGGGGGCTACACCTTC
NA	NA	TRBV2	TRBJ2-3	CASSQSTDTQYF	TGTGCCAGCAGCCAGAGCACAGATACGCAGTATTTT
NA	NA	TRBV6-1	TRBJ2-5	CASSKQNSETQYF	TGTGCCAGCAGCAAACAGAACTCGGAGACCCAGTACTTC
NA	once	TRBV10-3	TRBJ1-2	CATGRKIRNNYGYTF	TGTGCCACAGGGCGGAAGATACGAAATAACTATGGCTACACCTTC
TRBD2	NA	TRBV13	TRBJ2-3	CASSLALAGVRTQYF	TGTGCCAGCAGCTTAGCCCTAGCGGGGGTGAGAACGCAGTATTTT
NA	NA	TRBV7-3	TRBJ1-3	CASSSGSSGNTIYF	TGTGCCAGCAGCTCGGGATCCTCTGGAAACACCATATATTTT
NA	NA	TRBV10-3	TRBJ2-5	CAPSRRSTPQETQYF	TGTGCCCCATCGCGGAGGAGCACTCCTCAAGAGACCCAGTACTTC
TRBD2	NA	TRBV6-5	TRBJ2-2	CASSYFRGGTGELFF	TGTGCCAGCAGTTACTTCCGGGGGGGAACCGGGGAGCTGTTTTTT
TRBD2	NA	TRBV6-1	TRBJ2-7	CASNLLAGGSEQYF	TGTGCCAGCAACCTACTAGCGGGAGGTAGCGAGCAGTACTTC
TRBD2	once	TRBV10-3	TRBJ2-5	CAIKSGIQETQYF	TGTGCCATCAAGAGCGGGATCCAAGAGACCCAGTACTTC
NA	NA	TRBV5-1	TRBJ2-3	CASSLVGAVGTDTQYF	TGCGCCAGCAGCTTGGTGGGGGCCGTTGGAACAGATACGCAGTATTTT
NA	NA	TRBV11-2	TRBJ1-1	CASTPDRSYTEAFF	TGTGCCAGCACCCCTGACAGGTCCTACACTGAAGCTTTCTTT
TRBD2	NA	TRBV5-4	TRBJ2-5	CASSPGTSGRAETQYF	TGTGCCAGCAGCCCGGGGACTAGCGGGAGGGCCGAGACCCAGTACTTC
NA	NA	TRBV6-1	TRBJ1-2	CASSEAGRGGGYTF	TGTGCCAGCAGTGAAGCGGGGAGAGGTGGGGGCTACACCTTC
TRBD1	NA	TRBV5-8	TRBJ1-2	CASSLEALTGEGNYGYTF	TGTGCCAGCAGCTTGGAGGCGTTGACAGGGGAGGGGAACTATGGCTACACCTTC
TRBD2	few	TRBV9	TRBJ2-5	CASSVGIAGQETQYF	TGTGCCAGCAGCGTAGGGATAGCGGGCCAAGAGACCCAGTACTTC
NA	NA	TRBV19	TRBJ2-7	CASSITTGPRTYEQYF	TGTGCCAGTAGTATAACGACAGGTCCTCGAACCTACGAGCAGTACTTC
NA	NA	TRBV7-6	TRBJ2-7	CASSLEGNDEQYF	TGTGCCAGCAGCTTAGAGGGGAACGACGAGCAGTACTTC
NA	NA	TRBV10-3	TRBJ1-1	CAISPRRDTEAFF	TGTGCCATCAGCCCCCGACGGGACACTGAAGCTTTCTTT
NA	few	TRBV4-1	TRBJ2-2	CASSRDTPGAGELFF	TGCGCCAGCAGCCGAGATACGCCGGGGGCCGGGGAGCTGTTTTTT
NA	NA	TRBV19	TRBJ1-1	CASSINRNTEAFF	TGTGCCAGTAGTATCAACAGGAACACTGAAGCTTTCTTT
TRBD1	NA	TRBV2	TRBJ2-1	CASTSLDRGLDEQFF	TGTGCCAGCACCTCACTAGACAGGGGCCTTGATGAGCAGTTCTTC
TRBD2	NA	TRBV5-1	TRBJ2-5	CASSGRGAGKETQYF	TGCGCCAGCAGCGGGCGGGGGGCTGGAAAAGAGACCCAGTACTTC
NA	NA	TRBV4-1	TRBJ1-2	CASSPSYLGGYGYTF	TGCGCCAGCAGCCCTAGTTACCTCGGCGGGTATGGCTACACCTTC
NA	NA	TRBV19	TRBJ2-7	CASNSFLLVEQYF	TGTGCCAGTAATTCCTTCCTCTTAGTCGAGCAGTACTTC